The entry below describes one T cell receptor (beta chain). Its antigen is still unknown. Base qualities are not recorded, but no much larger clone differs from it by a single base. The sample belongs to a study of shared clonotypes between healthy human individuals (dated by TCRdb to the early 2020s). Regarding the research as a whole: Three men and a couple of women, aged 18 to 49 years, made up the cohort. Each donor's leukapheresis produced roughly between roughly 0.85 and 9.5 billion PBMCs. Per donor, three plates each were used for CD4 naive and CD4 memory, two for CD8 naive, and one for CD8 memory. Blood TCR repertoires of about five healthy adults were deeply sequenced to estimate repertoire size and the extent of clonotype sharing between individuals. Libraries were prepared and TCR repertoires were sequenced by different laboratories using diverse techniques, in order to increase sequencing depth and limit assay-specific biases. What the authors observed across the whole study: About 5% of naive CD4, 3.5% of naive CD8, 2.3% of memory CD4, and 0.35% to 0.4% of memory CD8 clonotypes were shared across a few donors. Naive subsets generally had larger estimated clonotype richness than memory subsets did. Sampling was limited to blood, and TCR repertoires in tissue likely differ from TCR repertoires in blood. Pairwise subsampling led to the expectation that sequencing depth would affect the degree of clonotype sharing among donors. The genetic and exposure-history diversity represented was limited by the small number of donors. Even with the large sequencing depth, rarefaction of the sorted-subset datasets indicated that sequencing was incomplete. Higher generation probabilities were observed for clonotypes shared by all four sorted-subset donors than for non-shared clonotypes.

The donors were healthy, HIV-negative adults with no recently reported acute infections or vaccinations. All donors were Caucasian adults living in Nashville, Tennessee, USA. CD4+ T cells were enriched by magnetic negative selection, after which naive cells were positively selected on CD45RA and the negative fraction was taken as the memory subset. Blood was obtained by leukapheresis, after which PBMCs were separated by Ficoll-Histopaque density gradient centrifugation and cryopreserved in liquid nitrogen vapor phase. Analytical flow cytometry was used to check the purity and quantity of each magnetically sorted T cell population. Each sorted fraction had its genomic DNA isolated and then quantified by UV absorbance on a Nanodrop 2000c. Using the deep immunoSEQ assay, multiplex PCR amplified TCR CDR3 regions from genomic DNA. For each cell subset, the extracted genomic DNA was distributed evenly across all wells of several immunoSEQ 96-well plates, and each plate served as one replicate. For sorted subsets, roughly 190 ng of genomic DNA, equivalent to around 30,000 T cell genomes, went into each replicate PCR. The purified libraries were quantified using a Qubit 3.0 fluorometer, sized with a Bioanalyzer 2100, and then quantified again using the KAPA Library Quantification kit. Each immunoSEQ 96-well plate was sequenced on its own single-read 150-cycle Illumina NextSeq 550 flow cell. Per the authors' processing: The immunoSEQ output contained only junctional sequences without quality scores, so filtering could not match that applied to full-length reads. Sequences were annotated with PyIR, a Python wrapper for IgBLAST v1.9, and V/J genes and CDR3 were assigned using IMGT germline references. Reads were removed for weak V/J assignments (E-value above 1e-6), missing CDR3, stop codons, out-of-frame junctions, or ambiguous translated residues. V3J clonotypes were defined as sequences sharing an identical inferred V gene, J gene, and CDR3 amino acid sequence. Percentage overlap between repertoires was computed as shared unique clonotypes divided by the size of the smaller repertoire. Repertoire richness was assessed with RTK rarefaction, the Chao1 estimator, and Recon v2.1 estimates of unobserved clonotypes. OLGA was used to compute generation probabilities for all TCRbeta clonotypes that the gDNA method yielded from a handful of donors. TCRdb re-hosts the immuneACCESS table, in-frame sequences only. Its copies lack some clones; in the studies checked, an unresolved V gene accounts for under half of them, and the cause for the rest is not known. V and J calls and clone size follow that table, whereas D and trimming were derived from the DNA. The table for this sample lists roughly 2.2 million clones; about 92% of them were counted only once. The leading ten clones occupy approximately 0.4% of the sample.

Taken from the germline V gene (reference sequence), the CDR1 and CDR2 loops are LNHDA and SQIVND. Cut back by 3 bases and 4 bases, the V and J ends lie 15 bases apart. The CDR3 runs 15 residues from the cysteine to the phenylalanine. The only DNA kept is the CDR3, 45 bases in frame from the first base. The V and J segments used are TRBV19 and TRBJ2-5; the D segment could be TRBD1, given 5 matching bases. Sequenced material: naive CD4+ T cells from PBMCs. The cell subset or site label for this specimen denotes: CD45RA+ positively selected. The TCR originated in a man aged 18 to 29 in good health. Some clones in this sample may be carry-over from other donors' samples. The nucleotide sequence reads TGTGCCAGTAGTATTCTTGGACAAAGCCGAGAGACCCAGTACTTC. Its product reads: CASSILGQSRETQYF.